This T cell receptor (beta chain) was sequenced during a study of pediatric ulcerative colitis. The survey-level immunoSEQ assay was used. Up to 500,000 reads were sequenced per sample. Sequenced by immunoSEQ multiplex PCR; TCRdb stores in-frame clones only, minus some. The sample holds roughly 60,000 clones, over 80% seen once. Broader study findings: Blood-rectal clonal overlap within each person was significantly higher in ulcerative colitis patients than controls.

V shed 3 bases and J shed 4 bases, with 13 bases lying between them. The CDR3 runs to 15 residues. Looked up from germline, CDR1 is MRHNA and CDR2 is SNTAGT. In the case of this clone: The antigen is not known.

The TCR originated in a boy under 18 who was a control in a study of pediatric ulcerative colitis. Material: blood. The genes are TRBV6-4 and TRBJ2-1; D may be TRBD1 (5 bases). The CDR3 DNA follows: TGTGCCAGCAGTGAAGGCCAGGGCCCTTACAATGAGCAGTTCTTC. Residues: CASSEGQGPYNEQFF.